This TCR beta chain was obtained from a study of beta chain features in type 1 diabetes. Study information: The study found patients and healthy donors alike in age, gender and cell yields.

Sorting produced populations that all topped 95% purity. This clone came up a few times. Antigen: not known. Every isolated RNA sample was fully reverse transcribed, so sequencing captured expressed TCRB transcripts. Measured with immunoSEQ multiplex PCR; TCRdb has only the in-frame clones, and not every one. This sample carries 300,000 or so clones, 9.3% of them seen once, and the ten largest clones take roughly 1%. CDR1 and CDR2 from the germline V gene are MGHRA and YSYEKL. This CDR3 is built from 17 residues. V was clipped by 2 bases and J by 8 bases; unmatched bases: 13. Study results and caveats: Using cDNA template may skew counts toward highly expressing activated cells. Within patients, naive, central memory and Treg TCRB repertoires seemed more similar than within healthy donors. Type 1 diabetes patients showed a moderate but significant shortening of TCRB CDR3s in all four CD4+ subsets.

Material for sequencing was central memory CD4+ T cells from blood. This clonotype originated in a man younger than 40 with type 1 diabetes. The chain recombines TRBV4-1 with TRBJ1-4; the match to TRBD1 covers 8 bases. The CDR3 region is CASSQPPGAGGREKLFF. CDR3 DNA sequence: TGCGCCAGCAGCCAACCACCCGGCGCAGGGGGCAGGGAAAAACTGTTTTTT.